This T cell receptor (beta chain) was sequenced in a study of blood T cell repertoires in COVID-19. As for the study in general: The United States, Italy and Spain provided the acute and convalescent COVID-19 samples.

Clones were read by immunoSEQ multiplex PCR, and TCRdb kept only the in-frame ones, dropping some. In the table there are 200,000 to 300,000 clones, approximately 80% of which are singletons. This clone was observed once. There are 15 residues in the CDR3. After removal of 0 bases from V and 3 bases from J, the junction contained 3 bases not matched to a gene. CDR1 SGDLS and CDR2 YYNGEE come from the germline V gene. The specimen was peripheral blood. The V call is TRBV9, the J call TRBJ2-1; the match to TRBD2 covers 7 bases. The receptor was isolated from a woman aged 70-85 years with acute or convalescent COVID-19. The CDR3 DNA reads TGTGCCAGCAGCGTAGCGCCTAGCGGCTACAATGAGCAGTTCTTC. This gives the protein CASSVAPSGYNEQFF.